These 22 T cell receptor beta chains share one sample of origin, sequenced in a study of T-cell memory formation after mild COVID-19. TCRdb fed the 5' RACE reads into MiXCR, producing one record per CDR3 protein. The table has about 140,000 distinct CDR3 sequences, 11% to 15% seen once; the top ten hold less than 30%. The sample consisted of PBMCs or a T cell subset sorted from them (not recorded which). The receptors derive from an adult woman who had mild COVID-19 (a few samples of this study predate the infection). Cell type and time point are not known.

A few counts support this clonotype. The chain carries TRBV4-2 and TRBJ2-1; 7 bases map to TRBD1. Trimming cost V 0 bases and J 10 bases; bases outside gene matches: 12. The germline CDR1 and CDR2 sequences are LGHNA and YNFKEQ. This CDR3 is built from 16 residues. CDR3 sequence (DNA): TGTGCCAGCAGCCAAGAGAATTCAGGGGGAGTGAGCGAGCAGTTCTTC. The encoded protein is CASSQENSGGVSEQFF.

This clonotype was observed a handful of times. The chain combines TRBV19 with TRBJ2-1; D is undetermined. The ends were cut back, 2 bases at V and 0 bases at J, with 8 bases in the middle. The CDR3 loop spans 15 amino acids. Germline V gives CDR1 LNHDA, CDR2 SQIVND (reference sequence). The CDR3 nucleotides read TGTGCCAGTAGTATAACGGCCAGCTCCTACAATGAGCAGTTCTTC. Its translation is CASSITASSYNEQFF.

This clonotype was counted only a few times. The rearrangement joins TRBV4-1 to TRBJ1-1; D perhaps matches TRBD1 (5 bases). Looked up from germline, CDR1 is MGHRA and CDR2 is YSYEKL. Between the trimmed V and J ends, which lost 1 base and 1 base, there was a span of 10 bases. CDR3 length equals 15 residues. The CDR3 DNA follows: TGCGCCAGCAGCCAAGTTTGGCAGGGGAACACTGAAGCTTTCTTT. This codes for CASSQVWQGNTEAFF.

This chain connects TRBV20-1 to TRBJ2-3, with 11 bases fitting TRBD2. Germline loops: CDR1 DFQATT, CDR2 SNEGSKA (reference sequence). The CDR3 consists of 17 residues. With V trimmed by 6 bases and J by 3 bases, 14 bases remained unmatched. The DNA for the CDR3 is TGCAGTGCCAACCACCTCACGACTAGCGGGGCGACAGATACGCAGTATTTT. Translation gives CSANHLTTSGATDTQYF.

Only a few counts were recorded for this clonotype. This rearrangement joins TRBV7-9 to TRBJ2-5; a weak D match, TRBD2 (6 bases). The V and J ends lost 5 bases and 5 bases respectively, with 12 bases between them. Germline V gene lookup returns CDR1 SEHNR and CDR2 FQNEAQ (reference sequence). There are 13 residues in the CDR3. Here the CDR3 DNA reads TGTGCCAGCAGCCCGACTAGTGACGAGACCCAGTACTTC. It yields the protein CASSPTSDETQYF.

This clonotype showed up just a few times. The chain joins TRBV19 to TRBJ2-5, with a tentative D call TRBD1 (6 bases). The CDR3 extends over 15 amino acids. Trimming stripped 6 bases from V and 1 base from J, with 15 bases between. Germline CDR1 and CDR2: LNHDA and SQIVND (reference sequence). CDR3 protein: CASSIRTGIQETQYF. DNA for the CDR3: TGTGCCAGTAGCATTCGTACAGGGATCCAAGAGACCCAGTACTTC.

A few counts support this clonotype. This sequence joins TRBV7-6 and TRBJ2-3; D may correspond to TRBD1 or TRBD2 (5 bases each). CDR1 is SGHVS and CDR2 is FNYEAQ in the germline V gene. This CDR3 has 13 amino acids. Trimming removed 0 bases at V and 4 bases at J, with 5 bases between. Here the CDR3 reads CASSLAGADTQYF. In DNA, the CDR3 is TGTGCCAGCAGCTTAGCGGGGGCAGATACGCAGTATTTT. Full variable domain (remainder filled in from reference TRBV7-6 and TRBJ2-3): GAGVSQSPRYKVTKRGQDVALRCDPISGHVSLYWYRQALGQGPEFLTYFNYEAQQDKSGLPNDRFSAERPEGSISTLTIQRTEQRDSAMYRCASSLAGADTQYFGPGTRLTVL.

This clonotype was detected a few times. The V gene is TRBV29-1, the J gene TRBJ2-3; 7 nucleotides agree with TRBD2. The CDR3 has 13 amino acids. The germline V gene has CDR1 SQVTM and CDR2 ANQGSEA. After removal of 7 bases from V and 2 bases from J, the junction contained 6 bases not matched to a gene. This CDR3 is CSGERGVTDTQYF. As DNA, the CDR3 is TGCAGCGGGGAGCGGGGTGTCACAGATACGCAGTATTTT.

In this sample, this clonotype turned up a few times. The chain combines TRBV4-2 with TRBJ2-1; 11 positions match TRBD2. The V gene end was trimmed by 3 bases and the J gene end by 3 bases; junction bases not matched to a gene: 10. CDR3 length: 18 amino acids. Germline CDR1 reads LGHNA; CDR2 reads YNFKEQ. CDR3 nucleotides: TGTGCCAGCAGCCACCCTGGGGGACTAGCGGAGTTCTACAATGAGCAGTTCTTC. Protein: CASSHPGGLAEFYNEQFF.

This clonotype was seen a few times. Here the CDR3 reads CASSLFLPEQYF. CDR3 nucleotides: TGTGCCAGCAGTTTGTTCCTTCCCGAGCAGTACTTC. This chain joins TRBV12-3 or TRBV12-4 and TRBJ2-7, with no clear D. This CDR3 is 12 amino acids long. The V and J ends lost 3 bases and 6 bases respectively, with 9 bases between them.

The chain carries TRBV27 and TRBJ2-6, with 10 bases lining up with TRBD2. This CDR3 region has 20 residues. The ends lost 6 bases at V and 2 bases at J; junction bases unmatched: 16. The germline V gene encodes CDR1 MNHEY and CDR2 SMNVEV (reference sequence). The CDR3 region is CASSPLEREGLLTGANVLTF. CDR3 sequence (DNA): TGTGCCAGCAGCCCGTTGGAGCGGGAGGGCCTACTAACTGGGGCCAACGTCCTGACTTTC.

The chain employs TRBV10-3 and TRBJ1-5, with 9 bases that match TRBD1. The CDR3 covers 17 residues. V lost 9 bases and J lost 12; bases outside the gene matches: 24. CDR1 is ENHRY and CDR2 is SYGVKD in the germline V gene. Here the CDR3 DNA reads TGTGCCATTATGGGCGGTACCGGGACAGGGCGCGGAGATCGCCAGCATTTT. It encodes CAIMGGTGTGRGDRQHF.

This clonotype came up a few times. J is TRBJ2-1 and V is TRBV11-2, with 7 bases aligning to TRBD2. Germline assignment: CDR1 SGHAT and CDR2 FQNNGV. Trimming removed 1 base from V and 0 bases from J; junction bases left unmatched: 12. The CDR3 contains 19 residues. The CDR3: CASSLAPPTSPSSYNEQFF. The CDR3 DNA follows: TGTGCCAGCAGCTTAGCCCCACCGACTAGCCCGAGCTCCTACAATGAGCAGTTCTTC.

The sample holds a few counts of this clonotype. As DNA, the CDR3 is TGTGCCAGCAGGACCAGAACCGGGACGGAAGAGACCCAGTACTTC. Translated: CASRTRTGTEETQYF. The chain is built from TRBV27 and TRBJ2-5, with D perhaps matching TRBD1 or TRBD2 (5 bases each). V lost 6 bases, J lost 3 bases, and 17 bases lay in between. The CDR3 runs to 15 residues. Germline CDR1 MNHEY, CDR2 SMNVEV (reference sequence).

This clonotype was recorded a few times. The CDR3 loop reads CASSEYNRGHMEKLFF. CDR3 bases: TGTGCCAGCAGTGAATACAACAGGGGGCATATGGAAAAACTGTTTTTT. This chain connects TRBV25-1 to TRBJ1-4, with 9 bases matching TRBD1. V gave up 0 bases and J gave up 8 bases; unmatched junction bases: 7. The germline V gene has CDR1 MGHDK and CDR2 SYGVNS. The CDR3 has 16 residues.

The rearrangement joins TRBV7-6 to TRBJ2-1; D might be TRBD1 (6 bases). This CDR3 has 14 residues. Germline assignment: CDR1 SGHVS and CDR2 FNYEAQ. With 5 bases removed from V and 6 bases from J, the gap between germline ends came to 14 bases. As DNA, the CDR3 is TGTGCCAGCAGCCAAATCACAGGGAGCAATGAGCAGTTCTTC. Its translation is CASSQITGSNEQFF.

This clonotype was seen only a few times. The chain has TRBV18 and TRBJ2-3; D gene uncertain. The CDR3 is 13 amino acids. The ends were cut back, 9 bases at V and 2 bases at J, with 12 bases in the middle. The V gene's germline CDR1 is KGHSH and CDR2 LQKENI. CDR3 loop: CASSAVYTDTQYF. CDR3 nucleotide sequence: TGTGCCAGTTCTGCTGTTTACACAGATACGCAGTATTTT.

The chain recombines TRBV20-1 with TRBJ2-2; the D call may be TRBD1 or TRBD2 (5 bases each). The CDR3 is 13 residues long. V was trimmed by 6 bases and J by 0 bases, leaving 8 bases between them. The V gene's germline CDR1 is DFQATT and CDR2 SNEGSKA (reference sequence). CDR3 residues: CSAGTANTGELFF. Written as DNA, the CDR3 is TGCAGTGCCGGGACGGCGAACACCGGGGAGCTGTTTTTT.

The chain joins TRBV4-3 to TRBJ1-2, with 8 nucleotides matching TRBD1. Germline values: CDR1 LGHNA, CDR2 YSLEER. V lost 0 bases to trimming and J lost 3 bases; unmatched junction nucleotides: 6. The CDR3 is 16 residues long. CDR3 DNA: TGCGCCAGCAGCCAAGAAGGGGACAGGTGGGACTATGGCTACACCTTC. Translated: CASSQEGDRWDYGYTF.

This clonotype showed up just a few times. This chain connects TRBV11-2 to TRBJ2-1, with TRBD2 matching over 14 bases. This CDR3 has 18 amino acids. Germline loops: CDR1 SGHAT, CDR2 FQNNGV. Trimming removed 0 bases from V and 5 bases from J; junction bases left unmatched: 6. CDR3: CASSLEILGLAGDNEQFF. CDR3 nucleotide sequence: TGTGCCAGCAGCTTAGAGATTTTGGGACTAGCGGGAGACAATGAGCAGTTCTTC.

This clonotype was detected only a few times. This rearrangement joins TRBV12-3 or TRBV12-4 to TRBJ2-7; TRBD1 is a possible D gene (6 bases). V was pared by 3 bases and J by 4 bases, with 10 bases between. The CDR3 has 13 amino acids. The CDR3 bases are TGTGCCAGCAGTTTCTCGCAGGGGTACGAGCAGTACTTC. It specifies CASSFSQGYEQYF.

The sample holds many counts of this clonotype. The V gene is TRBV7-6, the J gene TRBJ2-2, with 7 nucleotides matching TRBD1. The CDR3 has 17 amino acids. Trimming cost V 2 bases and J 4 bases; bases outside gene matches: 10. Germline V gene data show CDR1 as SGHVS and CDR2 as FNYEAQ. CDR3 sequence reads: CASSLNSGGVFTGELFF. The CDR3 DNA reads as TGTGCCAGCAGCTTAAACTCAGGGGGAGTATTCACCGGGGAGCTGTTTTTT.